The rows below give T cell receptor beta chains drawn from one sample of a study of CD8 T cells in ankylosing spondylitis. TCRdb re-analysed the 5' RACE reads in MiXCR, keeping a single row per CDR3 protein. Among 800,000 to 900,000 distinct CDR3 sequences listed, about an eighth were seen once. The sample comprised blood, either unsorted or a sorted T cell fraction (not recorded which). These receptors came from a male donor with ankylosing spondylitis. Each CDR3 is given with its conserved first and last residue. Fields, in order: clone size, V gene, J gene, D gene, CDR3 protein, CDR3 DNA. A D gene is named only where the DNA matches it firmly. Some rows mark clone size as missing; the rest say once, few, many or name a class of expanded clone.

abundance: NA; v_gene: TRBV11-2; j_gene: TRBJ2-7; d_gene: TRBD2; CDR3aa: CASSFRTSGRVGSYEQYF; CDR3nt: TGTGCCAGCAGCTTCCGGACTAGCGGGAGGGTAGGTTCGTACGAGCAGTACTTC
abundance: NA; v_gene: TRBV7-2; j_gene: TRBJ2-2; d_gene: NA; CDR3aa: CASSLASAVGGELFF; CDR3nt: TGTGCCAGCAGCTTAGCATCCGCGGTCGGCGGGGAGCTGTTTTTT
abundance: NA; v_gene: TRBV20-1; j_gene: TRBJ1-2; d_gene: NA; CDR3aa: CSARDGHGDHTF; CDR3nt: TGCAGTGCTAGAGATGGGCACGGCGACCACACCTTC
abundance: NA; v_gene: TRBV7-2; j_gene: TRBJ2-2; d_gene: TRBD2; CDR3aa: CASNAAGGPFGELFF; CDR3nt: TGTGCCAGCAACGCAGCGGGGGGGCCGTTCGGGGAGCTGTTTTTT
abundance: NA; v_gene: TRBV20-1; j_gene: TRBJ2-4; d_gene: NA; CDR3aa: CSATPPGIDLGKNIQYF; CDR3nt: TGCAGTGCTACCCCCCCGGGGATCGACTTAGGCAAAAACATTCAGTACTTC
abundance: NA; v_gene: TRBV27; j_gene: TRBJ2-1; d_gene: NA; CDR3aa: CASSHTGSVYNEQFF; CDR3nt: TGTGCCAGCAGCCATACAGGGTCTGTCTACAATGAGCAGTTCTTC
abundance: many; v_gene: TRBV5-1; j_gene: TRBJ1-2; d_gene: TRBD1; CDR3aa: CASSFGTGISYGYTF; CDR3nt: TGCGCCAGCAGCTTCGGGACAGGGATCAGCTATGGCTACACCTTC
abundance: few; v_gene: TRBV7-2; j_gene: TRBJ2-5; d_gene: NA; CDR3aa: CASSLSHSAGQETQYF; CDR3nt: TGTGCCAGCAGCTTATCCCACAGCGCTGGACAAGAGACCCAGTACTTC
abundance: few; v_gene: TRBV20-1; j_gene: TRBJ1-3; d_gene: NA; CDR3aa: CSASQDGYSGNTIYF; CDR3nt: TGCAGTGCTAGCCAGGACGGGTACTCTGGAAACACCATATATTTT
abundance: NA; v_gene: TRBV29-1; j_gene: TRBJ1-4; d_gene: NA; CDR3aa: CSVMEGRSNEKLFF; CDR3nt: TGCAGCGTTATGGAGGGACGGTCGAATGAAAAACTGTTTTTT
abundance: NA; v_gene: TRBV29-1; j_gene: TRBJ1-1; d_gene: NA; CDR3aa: CSVANWATEAFF; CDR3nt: TGCAGCGTGGCCAATTGGGCCACTGAAGCTTTCTTT
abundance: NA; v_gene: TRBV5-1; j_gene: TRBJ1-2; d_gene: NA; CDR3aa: CASSPDILYGYTF; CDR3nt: TGCGCCAGCAGCCCGGACATCCTCTATGGCTACACCTTC
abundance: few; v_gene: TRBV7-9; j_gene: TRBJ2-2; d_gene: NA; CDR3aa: CASSGRSDTGELFF; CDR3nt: TGTGCCAGCAGCGGTAGGTCGGACACCGGGGAGCTGTTTTTT
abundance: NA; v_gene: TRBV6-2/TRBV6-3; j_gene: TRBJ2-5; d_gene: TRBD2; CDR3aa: CASSPVGGRALGETQYF; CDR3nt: TGTGCCAGCAGCCCCGTCGGCGGGAGGGCCTTGGGAGAGACCCAGTACTTC
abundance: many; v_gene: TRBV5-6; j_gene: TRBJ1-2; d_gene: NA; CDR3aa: CASSQKLQRATYNYGYTF; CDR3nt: TGTGCCAGCAGCCAAAAATTACAACGGGCAACCTACAACTATGGCTACACCTTC
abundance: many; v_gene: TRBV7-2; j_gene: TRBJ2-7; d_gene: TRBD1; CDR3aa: CASSFGTDIGYEQYF; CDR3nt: TGTGCCAGCAGCTTCGGGACAGATATTGGCTACGAGCAGTACTTC
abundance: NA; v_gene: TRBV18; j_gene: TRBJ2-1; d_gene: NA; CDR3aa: CASSGGLYNEQFF; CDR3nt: TGTGCCAGCTCAGGGGGGCTCTACAATGAGCAGTTCTTC
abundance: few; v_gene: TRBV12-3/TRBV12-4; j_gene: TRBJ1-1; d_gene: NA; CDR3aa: CASSLDGAMNTEAFF; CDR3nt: TGTGCCAGCAGTCTCGACGGTGCCATGAACACTGAAGCTTTCTTT
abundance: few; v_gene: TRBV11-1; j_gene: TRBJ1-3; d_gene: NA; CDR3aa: CASRRLSENTIYF; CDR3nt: TGTGCCAGCCGCCGCCTTTCGGAAAACACCATATATTTT
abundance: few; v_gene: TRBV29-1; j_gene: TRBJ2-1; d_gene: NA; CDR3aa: CSGRIGNEQFF; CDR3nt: TGCAGTGGTAGAATCGGTAATGAGCAGTTCTTC
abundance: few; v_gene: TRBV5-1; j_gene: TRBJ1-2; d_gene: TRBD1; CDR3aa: CASSWSWDREDGYTF; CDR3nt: TGCGCCAGCAGTTGGTCGTGGGACAGGGAAGATGGCTACACCTTC
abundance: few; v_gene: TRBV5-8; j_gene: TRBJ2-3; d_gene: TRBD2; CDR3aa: CASSLYGTSDNTDTQYF; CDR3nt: TGTGCCAGCAGCTTGTATGGCACTAGCGATAACACAGATACGCAGTATTTT
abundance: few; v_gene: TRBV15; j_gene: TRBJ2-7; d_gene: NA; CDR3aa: CATSPGRNYEQYF; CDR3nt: TGTGCCACCAGCCCGGGACGGAACTACGAGCAGTACTTC
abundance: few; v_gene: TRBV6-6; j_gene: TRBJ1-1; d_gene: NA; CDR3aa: CASRVRGETEAFF; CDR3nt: TGTGCCAGCAGAGTAAGAGGAGAAACTGAAGCTTTCTTT
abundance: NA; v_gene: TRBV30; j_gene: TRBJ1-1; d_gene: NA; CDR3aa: CAWSSRGLLNTEAFF; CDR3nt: TGTGCCTGGAGTAGCAGGGGCTTACTGAACACTGAAGCTTTCTTT
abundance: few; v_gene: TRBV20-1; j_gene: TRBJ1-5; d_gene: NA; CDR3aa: CSAMGDSNQPQHF; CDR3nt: TGCAGTGCTATGGGGGATAGCAATCAGCCCCAGCATTTT
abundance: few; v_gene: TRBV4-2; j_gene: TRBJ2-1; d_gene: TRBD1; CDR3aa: CASSPLRTGSEQFF; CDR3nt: TGTGCCAGCAGCCCCCTCCGGACAGGGAGTGAGCAGTTCTTC
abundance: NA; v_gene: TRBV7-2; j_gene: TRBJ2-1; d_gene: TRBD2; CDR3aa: CASSSKGLAAYRVKFF; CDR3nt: TGTGCCAGCAGCTCAAAAGGACTAGCGGCCTACAGGGTTAAGTTCTTC
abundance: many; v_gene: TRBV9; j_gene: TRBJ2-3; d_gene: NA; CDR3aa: CASSVDRTDTQYF; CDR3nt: TGTGCCAGCAGCGTAGACCGCACAGATACGCAGTATTTT
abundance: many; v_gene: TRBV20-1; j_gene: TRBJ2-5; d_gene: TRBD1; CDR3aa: CSAPNPGQGKETQYF; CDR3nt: TGCAGTGCACCAAATCCGGGACAGGGTAAAGAGACCCAGTACTTC
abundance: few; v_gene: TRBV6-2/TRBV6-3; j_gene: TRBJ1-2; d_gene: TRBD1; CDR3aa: CASSYPDRVYGYTF; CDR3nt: TGTGCCAGCAGTTACCCGGACAGGGTCTATGGCTACACCTTC
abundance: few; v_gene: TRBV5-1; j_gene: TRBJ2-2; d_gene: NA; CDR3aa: CASSLGHNTGELFF; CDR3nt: TGCGCCAGCAGCTTGGGACACAACACCGGGGAGCTGTTTTTT
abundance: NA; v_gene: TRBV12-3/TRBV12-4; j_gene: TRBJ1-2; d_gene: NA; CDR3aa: CASSLGFNYGYTF; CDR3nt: TGTGCCAGCAGTCTAGGGTTTAACTATGGCTACACCTTC
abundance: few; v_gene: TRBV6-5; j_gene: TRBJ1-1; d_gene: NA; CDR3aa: CASSYSRRATEAFF; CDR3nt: TGTGCCAGCAGTTACTCACGCAGGGCTACTGAAGCTTTCTTT
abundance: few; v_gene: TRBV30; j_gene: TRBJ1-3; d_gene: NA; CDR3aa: CAWSVVGGGNTIYF; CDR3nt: TGTGCCTGGAGTGTAGTGGGGGGTGGAAACACCATATATTTT
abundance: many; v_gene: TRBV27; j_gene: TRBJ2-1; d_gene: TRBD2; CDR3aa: CASRASGKSTQFF; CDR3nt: TGTGCCTCCCGGGCTAGCGGGAAATCGACGCAGTTCTTC
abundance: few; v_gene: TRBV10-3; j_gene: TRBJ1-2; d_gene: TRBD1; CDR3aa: CAISESRDRFYGYTF; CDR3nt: TGTGCCATCAGTGAGTCAAGGGACAGGTTTTATGGCTACACCTTC
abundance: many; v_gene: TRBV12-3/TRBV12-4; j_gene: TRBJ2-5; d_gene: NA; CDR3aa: CASSFPFSGETQYF; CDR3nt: TGTGCCAGCAGTTTTCCTTTCTCGGGGGAGACCCAGTACTTC
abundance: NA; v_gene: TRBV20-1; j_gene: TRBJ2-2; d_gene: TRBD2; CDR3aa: CSAPGLAGGFTGELFF; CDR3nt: TGCAGTGCCCCCGGACTAGCGGGAGGCTTCACCGGGGAGCTGTTTTTT
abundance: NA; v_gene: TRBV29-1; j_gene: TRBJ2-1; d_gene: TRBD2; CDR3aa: CSVILAGYNEQFF; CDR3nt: TGCAGCGTTATACTAGCGGGGTACAATGAGCAGTTCTTC
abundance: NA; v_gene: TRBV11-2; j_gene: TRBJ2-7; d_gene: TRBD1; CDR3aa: CASSKSFGQATYEQYF; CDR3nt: TGTGCCAGCAGCAAATCCTTCGGACAGGCGACCTACGAGCAGTACTTC
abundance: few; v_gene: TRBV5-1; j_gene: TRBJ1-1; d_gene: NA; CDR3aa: CASSLTDGYTEAFF; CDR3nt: TGCGCCAGCAGCTTGACGGACGGGTACACTGAAGCTTTCTTT
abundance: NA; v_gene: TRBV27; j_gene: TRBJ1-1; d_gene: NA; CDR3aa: CASRQPAGEAFF; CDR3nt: TGTGCCAGCAGACAACCGGCGGGTGAAGCTTTCTTT
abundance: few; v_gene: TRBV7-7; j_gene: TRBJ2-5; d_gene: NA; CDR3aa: CASRPTVGGETQYF; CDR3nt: TGTGCTAGCAGACCTACAGTGGGAGGAGAGACCCAGTACTTC
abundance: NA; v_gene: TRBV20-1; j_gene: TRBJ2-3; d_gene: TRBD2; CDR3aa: CSRGRTSGSDTQYF; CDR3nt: TGCAGTCGGGGAAGGACTAGCGGGTCAGATACGCAGTATTTT
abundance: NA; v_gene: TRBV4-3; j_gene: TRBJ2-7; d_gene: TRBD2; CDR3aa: CASSRELAGFSYEQYF; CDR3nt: TGCGCCAGCAGCCGAGAACTAGCGGGGTTCTCCTACGAGCAGTACTTC
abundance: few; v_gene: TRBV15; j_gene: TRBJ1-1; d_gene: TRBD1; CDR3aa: CATSGSGTENTEAFF; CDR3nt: TGTGCCACCAGCGGTTCCGGGACAGAGAACACTGAAGCTTTCTTT
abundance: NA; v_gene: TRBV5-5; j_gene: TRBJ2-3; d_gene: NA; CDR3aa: CAISPRGYTQYF; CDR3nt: TGTGCCATCAGCCCCAGGGGATATACGCAGTATTTT
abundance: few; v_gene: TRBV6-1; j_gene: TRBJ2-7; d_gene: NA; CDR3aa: CASMGGVGPYEQYF; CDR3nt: TGTGCCAGTATGGGGGGAGTCGGTCCCTACGAGCAGTACTTC
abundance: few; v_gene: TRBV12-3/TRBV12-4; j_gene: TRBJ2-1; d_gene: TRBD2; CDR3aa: CASSFMSGRGHNEQFF; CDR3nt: TGTGCCAGCAGTTTTATGAGCGGGAGAGGCCACAATGAGCAGTTCTTC
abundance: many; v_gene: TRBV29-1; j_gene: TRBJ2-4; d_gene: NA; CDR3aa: CSVLRGADIQYF; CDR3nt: TGCAGCGTTCTCAGGGGGGCTGACATTCAGTACTTC
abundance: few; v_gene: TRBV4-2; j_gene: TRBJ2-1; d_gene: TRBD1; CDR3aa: CASSQPGQGAWEQFF; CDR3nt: TGTGCCAGCAGCCAACCGGGACAGGGGGCATGGGAGCAGTTCTTC